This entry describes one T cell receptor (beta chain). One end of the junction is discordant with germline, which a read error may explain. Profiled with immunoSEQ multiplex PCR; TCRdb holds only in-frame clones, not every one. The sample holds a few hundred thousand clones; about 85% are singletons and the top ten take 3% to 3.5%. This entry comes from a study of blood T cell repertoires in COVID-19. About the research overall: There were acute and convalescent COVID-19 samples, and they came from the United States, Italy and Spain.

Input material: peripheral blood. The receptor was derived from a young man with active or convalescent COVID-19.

This CDR3 reads CASGASVPGQGDF. CDR3 sequence (DNA): TGTGCCAGCGGAGCTTCGGTCCCGGGACAGGGAGATTTT. The genes are TRBV7-9 and TRBJ2-3; 9 nucleotides match TRBD1. The germline V gene encodes CDR1 SEHNR and CDR2 FQNEAQ (reference sequence). This CDR3 region has 13 residues.